The TCR beta chain under discussion was sequenced for a study of cytomegalovirus exposure and HLA in healthy donors. The wider study: When just under 400 donors were genotyped, 81% of them were found to fall in the Caucasian-associated ancestry cluster. Whole-study findings and limits: Earlier analysis found most TCR beta V segments productive about 90% or about 30% of the time. Cytomegalovirus-associated status was assigned to more than 150 TCR beta chains. No immune exposure information besides CMV serostatus was available.

The PCR ran on 60 Vbeta and 13 Jbeta primers. Method: immunoSEQ multiplex PCR; TCRdb's copy keeps in-frame clones and lacks some. The table includes over 70,000 clones, around 64% detected once. Per germline, CDR1 SGHRS and CDR2 YFSETQ. This CDR3 has 13 residues. The ends were cut back, 1 base at V and 5 bases at J, with 9 bases in the middle. In this sample, this clone turned up a few times. Its antigen is still unknown. The sequence derives from a man in his thirties or forties in good health and CMV-seronegative. Sequenced material: PBMCs. This rearrangement joins TRBV5-1 to TRBJ1-1; D may be TRBD1 (6 bases). The DNA for the CDR3 is TGCGCCAGCAGCTTGAGAGACAGGACTGAAGCTTTCTTT. Protein product: CASSLRDRTEAFF.